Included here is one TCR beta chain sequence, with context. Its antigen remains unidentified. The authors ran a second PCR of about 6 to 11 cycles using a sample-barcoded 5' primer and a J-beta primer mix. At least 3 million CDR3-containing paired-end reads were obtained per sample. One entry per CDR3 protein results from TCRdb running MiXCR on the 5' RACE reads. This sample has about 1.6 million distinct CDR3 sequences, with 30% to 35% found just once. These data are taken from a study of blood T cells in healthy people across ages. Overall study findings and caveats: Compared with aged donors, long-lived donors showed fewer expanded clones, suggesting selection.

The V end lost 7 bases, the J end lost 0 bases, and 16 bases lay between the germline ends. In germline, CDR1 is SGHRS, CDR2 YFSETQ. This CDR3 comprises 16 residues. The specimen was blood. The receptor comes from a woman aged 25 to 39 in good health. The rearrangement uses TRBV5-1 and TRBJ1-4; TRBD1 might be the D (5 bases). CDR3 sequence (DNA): TGCGCCAGCTCTGGGAGGGGAAGCTCAACTAATGAAAAACTGTTTTTT. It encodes CASSGRGSSTNEKLFF. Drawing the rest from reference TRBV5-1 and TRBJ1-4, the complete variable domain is KAGVTQTPRYLIKTRGQQVTLSCSPISGHRSVSWYQQTPGQGLQFLFEYFSETQRNKGNFPGRFSGRQFSNSRSEMNVSTLELGDSALYLCASSGRGSSTNEKLFFGSGTQLSVL.